This T cell receptor beta chain originates from a study of blood T cell repertoires in COVID-19 (dated by TCRdb to 2019 to 2021). Concerning the study at large: Collaborator samples came from the United States, Italy and Spain and covered acute and convalescent phases of COVID-19. Deeply sampled blood TCRbeta repertoires from subjects exposed to, actively infected with, or recovered from COVID-19 were included in the dataset. The samples were drawn from the first 160 participants of the ongoing ImmuneRACE study and from about 1,200 subjects provided by 6 global collaborators. The material from the prospective study consisted of cDNA or gDNA derived from T cells, B-cell-depleted T cells, or PBMCs. The sample metadata nearly always contained a de-identified subject ID, COVID-19 status, age in years and sex. Where HLA class I and class II types were available, the types were taken from metadata supplied by the sample provider, not from assay-based typing. The repertoires were released in a freely available public database intended as a resource for research on the immune response to SARS-CoV-2. Here is what the overall study found, with its caveats: The amount of clinical and demographic metadata varied by source and participant and was provided uncurated.

TCRbeta CDR3 regions were amplified from genomic DNA using the immunoSEQ Assay, a bias-controlled multiplex PCR. Per the source publication's procedure: The number of nucleated cells in each sample was estimated by amplification of reference gene primers within the assay. Sequence reads were collapsed and filtered to measure the absolute abundance of every unique TCRbeta CDR3 rearrangement. Productive Simpson clonality was computed per sample as the square root of Simpson's diversity index over productive rearrangements. The table comes from immuneACCESS by way of TCRdb, which keeps in-frame sequences with V and J called. Part of the clones is missing from these tables; in studies checked, under half for an unresolved V gene and the rest for unknown reasons. V and J calls and clone size are those listed in that table; D and trimming were worked out from the DNA. This sample gives just under 95,000 clones in total; around 80% of them show up just once. The ten largest clones represent about 8.7% of the sample.

This clone appeared a single time. There is no known antigen for this receptor. Base-call qualities are not available, and no considerably larger clone is one nucleotide away. The CDR3 sequence holds 19 residues, the cysteine and phenylalanine included. CDR3 DNA only is kept here, 57 bases in frame from base 1. CDR1 and CDR2, looked up from the germline V gene, are SGDLS and YYNGEE. The junction shows trimming of 4 bases on V and 2 bases on J, and the gene matches do not reach 19 bases of it. Samples from volunteer blood donors who had recovered from COVID-19 were contributed by a second Seattle source. Each collaborating institution followed its own protocols to collect whole blood in K2EDTA tubes. For TCRbeta analysis, collaborators shipped samples in one of three forms: frozen whole blood, isolated PBMCs, or DNA extracted from either of those sample types.

This TCR was recovered from a man between 50 and 59 years old who had recovered from COVID-19. The rearranged segments are TRBV9 and TRBJ1-1; TRBD1 agrees with 8 junctional bases. Material for sequencing was peripheral blood. The CDR3 region reads CASSPRQGPRLGVNTEAFF. The DNA reads as follows: TGTGCCAGCAGCCCCCGACAGGGGCCTAGACTCGGGGTCAACACTGAAGCTTTCTTT. The CDR3, completed at both ends by the reference TRBV9 and TRBJ1-1 genes, gives the full variable domain DSGVTQTPKHLITATGQRVTLRCSPRSGDLSVYWYQQSLDQGLQFLIQYYNGEERAKGNILERFSAQQFPDLHSELNLSSLELGDSALYFCASSPRQGPRLGVNTEAFFGQGTRLTVV.